The source of this T cell receptor beta chain is a study of shared clonotypes between healthy human individuals (TCRdb year 2020). About the study as a whole: The cohort included a few men and a couple of women between 18 and 49 years of age. Blood TCR repertoires of roughly five healthy adults were deeply sequenced to estimate repertoire size and the extent of clonotype sharing between individuals. Libraries were prepared and TCR repertoires were sequenced by different laboratories using diverse techniques, in order to increase sequencing depth and limit assay-specific biases. Per donor, leukapheresis produced somewhere between about 0.85 and 10 billion PBMCs.

The donors were healthy, HIV-negative adults who had no recently reported acute infections or vaccinations. Every donor was a Caucasian adult residing in Nashville, Tennessee, USA. For unsorted samples, about 90 million PBMCs were counted and genomic DNA was extracted with the QIAamp DNA Blood Mini kit. After blood collection by leukapheresis, PBMCs were isolated using Ficoll-Histopaque density gradient centrifugation and then cryopreserved in the vapor phase of liquid nitrogen. Using the deep immunoSEQ assay, multiplex PCR amplified TCR CDR3 regions from genomic DNA. Genomic DNA extracted from each cell subset was distributed evenly over all wells of several immunoSEQ 96-well plates, and each plate served as one replicate. For unsorted PBMC, roughly 330 ng of genomic DNA, equivalent to around 30,000 T cell genomes, went into each replicate PCR. Genomic DNA from unsorted PBMC was sequenced over ten immunoSEQ deep assay plates. Purified libraries were measured with a Qubit 3.0 fluorometer, size-checked on a Bioanalyzer 2100, and measured again with the KAPA Library Quantification kit. Each immunoSEQ 96-well plate was sequenced on its own single-read 150-cycle Illumina NextSeq 550 flow cell. The authors processed their data as follows. The immunoSEQ output contained only junctional sequences without quality scores, so filtering could not match that applied to full-length reads. Sequences were annotated with PyIR, a Python wrapper for IgBLAST v1.9, and V/J genes and CDR3 were assigned using IMGT germline references. Reads with weak V/J assignments (E-value above 1e-6), missing CDR3, stop codons, out-of-frame junctions, or ambiguous translated residues were removed. V3J clonotypes were defined as sequences sharing an identical inferred V gene, J gene, and CDR3 amino acid sequence. Percentage overlap between repertoires was computed as shared unique clonotypes divided by the size of the smaller repertoire. Three approaches were used to assess repertoire richness: RTK rarefaction, the Chao1 estimator, and Recon v2.1 estimates of unobserved clonotypes. Here the immuneACCESS table is served through TCRdb, limited to in-frame sequences with V and J called. Missing clones are a known gap in these copies; in checked studies unresolved V genes cover under half, and the rest lacks a known reason. V and J calls and clone size are given by that table; D and trimming were obtained from the DNA. Counted in this sample were fewer than 700,000 clones; 70% to 80% of them appeared once. The ten largest make up 12% of the sample.

For CDR1 and CDR2, the germline V gene lists SGHRS and YFSETQ. The CDR3 holds 15 amino acids from the cysteine to the phenylalanine. The retained sequence is limited to the CDR3, 45 bases, with the frame set at the first base. V was cut back by 1 base and J by 4 bases, leaving a gap of 13 bases between them. Findings and caveats that apply to the study as a whole: Because the study included a small number of donors, the genetic and exposure-history diversity represented was limited. Sampling was restricted to blood, and TCR repertoires in tissue are likely to differ from TCR repertoires in blood. Based on pairwise subsampling, the degree of clonotype sharing among donors was expected to be affected by sequencing depth.

As for this clone: Its antigen specificity is not known. Qualities for individual bases were not recorded, and no much larger clone is one base off.

The sequenced sample consisted of PBMCs. The rearranged chain carries TRBV5-1 and TRBJ2-3; tentative D gene TRBD2, with 6 bases matching. This clonotype was sampled from a woman between 35 and 50 years old in good health. Some clones in this sample may be carry-over from other donors' samples. The nucleotide sequence is TGCGCCAGCAGCTTGACCCCTGGGGAGGCAGATACGCAGTATTTT. Translation gives CASSLTPGEADTQYF.